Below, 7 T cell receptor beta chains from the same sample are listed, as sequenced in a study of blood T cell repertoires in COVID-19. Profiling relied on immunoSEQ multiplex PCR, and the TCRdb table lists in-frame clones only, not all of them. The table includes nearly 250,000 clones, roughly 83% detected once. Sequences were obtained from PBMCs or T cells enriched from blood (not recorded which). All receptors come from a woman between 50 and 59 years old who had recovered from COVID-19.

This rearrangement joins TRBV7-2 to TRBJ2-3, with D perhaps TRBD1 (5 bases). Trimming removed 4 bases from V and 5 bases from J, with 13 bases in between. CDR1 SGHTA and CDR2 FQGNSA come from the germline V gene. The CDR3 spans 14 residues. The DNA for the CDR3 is TGTGCCAGCAGCTCCCTCAGGGAATTAGATACGCAGTATTTT. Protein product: CASSSLRELDTQYF. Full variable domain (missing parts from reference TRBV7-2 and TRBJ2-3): GAGVSQSPSNKVTEKGKDVELRCDPISGHTALYWYRQSLGQGLEFLIYFQGNSAPDKSGLPSDRFSAERTGGSVSTLTIQRTQQEDSAVYLCASSSLRELDTQYFGPGTRLTVL.

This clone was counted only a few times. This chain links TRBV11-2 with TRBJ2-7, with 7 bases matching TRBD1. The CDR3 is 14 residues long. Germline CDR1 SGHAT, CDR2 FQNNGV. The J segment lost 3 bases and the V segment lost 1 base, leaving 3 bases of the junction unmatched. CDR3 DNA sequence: TGTGCCAGCAGCTTAGGGGGACAGAACTACGAGCAGTACTTC. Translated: CASSLGGQNYEQYF.

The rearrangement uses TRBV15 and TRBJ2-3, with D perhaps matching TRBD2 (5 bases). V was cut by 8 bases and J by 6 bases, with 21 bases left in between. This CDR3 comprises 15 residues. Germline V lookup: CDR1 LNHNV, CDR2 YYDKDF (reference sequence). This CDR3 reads CATDDYQGDGDTQYF. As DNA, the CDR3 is TGTGCCACCGACGACTACCAAGGCGATGGGGATACGCAGTATTTT.

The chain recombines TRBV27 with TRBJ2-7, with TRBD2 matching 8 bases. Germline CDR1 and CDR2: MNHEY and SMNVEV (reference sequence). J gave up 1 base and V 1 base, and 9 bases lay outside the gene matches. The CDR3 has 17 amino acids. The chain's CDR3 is CASSLWGPSGGSYEQYF. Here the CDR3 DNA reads TGTGCCAGCAGTTTATGGGGCCCCAGCGGGGGTTCCTACGAGCAGTACTTC.

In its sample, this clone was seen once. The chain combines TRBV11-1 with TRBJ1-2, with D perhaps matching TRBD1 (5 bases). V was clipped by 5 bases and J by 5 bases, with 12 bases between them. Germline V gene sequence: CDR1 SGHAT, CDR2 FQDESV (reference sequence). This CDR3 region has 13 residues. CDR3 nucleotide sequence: TGTGCCAGCAGCCGACACGGGGGATATGGCTACACCTTC. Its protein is CASSRHGGYGYTF.

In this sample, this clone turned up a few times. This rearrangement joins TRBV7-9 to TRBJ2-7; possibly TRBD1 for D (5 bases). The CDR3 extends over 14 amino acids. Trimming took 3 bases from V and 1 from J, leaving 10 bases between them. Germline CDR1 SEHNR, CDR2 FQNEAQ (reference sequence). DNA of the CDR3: TGTGCCAGCAGCTTGACAGCCTCGTCCTACGAGCAGTACTTC. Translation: CASSLTASSYEQYF.

CDR3 amino acids: CASSLPTGTTDTQYF. CDR3 in DNA: TGCGCCAGCAGCCTACCGACAGGGACCACAGATACGCAGTATTTT. J is TRBJ2-3 and V is TRBV5-1; 7 nucleotides line up with TRBD1. After removal of 4 bases from V and 2 bases from J, the junction contained 7 bases not matched to a gene. CDR1 and CDR2 (germline): SGHRS, YFSETQ. The CDR3 covers 15 residues.